This entry is about one T cell receptor beta chain. Study processing details: Researchers report that nucleated cell counts were estimated from reference gene primer amplification. The method was immunoSEQ multiplex PCR; TCRdb's version includes in-frame clones alone and lacks a portion of them. V and J calls and clone size are as listed in that table; D and trimming were resolved from the DNA. The sample comprises 200,000 to 250,000 clones, 86% of which are singletons, and about 12% rests with the top ten. Germline CDR1 reads LNHDA; CDR2 reads SQIVND (reference sequence). This CDR3 has 13 residues. V lost 9 bases and J lost 3; bases outside the gene matches: 6. The source of the sample is a study of blood T cell repertoires in COVID-19. The wider study: There were acute and convalescent COVID-19 samples, and they came from the United States, Italy and Spain.

Input material: peripheral blood. The rearrangement joins TRBV19 to TRBJ1-1, with 8 bases lining up with TRBD1. This clonotype was sampled from an older man with acute or convalescent COVID-19. The CDR3, as DNA: TGTGCCAGCGGCGACAGGGGATACACTGAAGCTTTCTTT. It encodes CASGDRGYTEAFF.